The rows below give T cell receptor beta chains drawn from one sample of a study of TIL therapy for anti-PD-1-resistant metastatic lung cancer. Generated by immunoSEQ multiplex PCR, the TCRdb table keeps only in-frame clones and is missing some. Among 35,000 or so clones listed, less than 85% were seen once. The specimen comprised blood, sampled at baseline. Receptors originate from a person between 25 and 80 years old with non-small cell lung cancer. CDR3s include the opening cysteine and the closing phenylalanine or tryptophan. A D gene is named only where the DNA matches it firmly. The listing skips clone size in some rows; elsewhere it reads once, few, many or a size class.

clone size	J gene	D gene	V gene	CDR3 protein	CDR3 DNA
few	TRBJ1-1	NA	TRBV27	CASSSQRSTEAFF	TGTGCCAGCAGTTCACAACGGAGCACTGAAGCTTTCTTT
NA	TRBJ2-1	NA	TRBV5-1	CASSLAVSGSQYNEQFF	TGCGCCAGCAGCTTGGCCGTTTCGGGGAGTCAGTACAATGAGCAGTTCTTC
NA	TRBJ1-3	NA	TRBV29-1	CSVGGGYGSGNTIYF	TGCAGCGTTGGTGGAGGGTATGGCTCTGGAAACACCATATATTTT
NA	TRBJ2-3	TRBD2	TRBV11-1	CASSSRLAGGSTDTQYF	TGTGCCAGCAGCTCGAGACTAGCGGGGGGGAGCACAGATACGCAGTATTTT
NA	TRBJ2-5	TRBD2	TRBV4-3	CASKRTSDPIETQYF	TGCGCCAGCAAACGGACTAGCGACCCTATCGAGACCCAGTACTTC
NA	TRBJ1-3	TRBD1	TRBV2	CASSQSRDRGLRSGNTIYF	TGTGCCAGCAGTCAGTCAAGGGACAGGGGGCTCCGCTCTGGAAACACCATATATTTT
NA	TRBJ2-1	TRBD2	TRBV6-4	CASSIAGGRNEQFF	TGTGCCAGCAGTATCGCGGGGGGGCGGAATGAGCAGTTCTTC
NA	TRBJ1-1	TRBD1	TRBV11-2	CASSLVGGRTEAFF	TGTGCCAGCAGCTTAGTAGGGGGCAGGACTGAAGCTTTCTTT
NA	TRBJ1-5	NA	TRBV28	CASMWGQGNQPQHF	TGTGCCAGCATGTGGGGGCAGGGGAATCAGCCCCAGCATTTT
NA	TRBJ1-2	NA	TRBV18	CASSPGQVANYGYTF	TGTGCCAGCTCACCGGGCCAGGTTGCTAACTATGGCTACACCTTC
NA	TRBJ1-2	NA	TRBV28	CASSLSGALIYGYTF	TGTGCCAGCAGTTTATCCGGGGCCCTAATCTATGGCTACACCTTC
NA	TRBJ2-1	TRBD2	TRBV11-2	CASSLRREVYNEQFF	TGTGCCAGCAGCTTAAGGCGGGAGGTCTACAATGAGCAGTTCTTC
NA	TRBJ2-2	NA	TRBV6-1	CASSETGALTGELFF	TGTGCCAGCAGTGAAACGGGGGCCCTAACCGGGGAGCTGTTTTTT
NA	TRBJ1-1	NA	TRBV11-2	CASSFVQGSGGEAFF	TGTGCCAGCAGCTTTGTACAGGGTTCGGGAGGTGAAGCTTTCTTT
NA	TRBJ1-4	TRBD1	TRBV19	CASSSSRGNNEKLFF	TGTGCCAGTAGTAGCTCCAGGGGGAATAATGAAAAACTGTTTTTT
NA	TRBJ2-7	NA	TRBV27	CASSERGYGVYEQYF	TGTGCCAGCAGTGAAAGGGGGTATGGGGTGTACGAGCAGTACTTC
NA	TRBJ2-7	TRBD1	TRBV5-4	CASSWGRTGVYEQYF	TGTGCCAGCAGCTGGGGCCGGACAGGGGTCTACGAGCAGTACTTC
NA	TRBJ2-2	NA	TRBV6-5	CASSYGYSGELFF	TGTGCCAGCAGTTACGGGTATTCCGGGGAGCTGTTTTTT
NA	TRBJ1-4	NA	TRBV7-3	CASSSSGLPNEKLFF	TGTGCCAGCAGCTCTTCAGGGTTACCTAATGAAAAACTGTTTTTT
NA	TRBJ1-4	NA	TRBV6-5	CASSPAPRGEKLFF	TGTGCCAGCAGCCCCGCTCCTAGGGGTGAAAAACTGTTTTTT
once	TRBJ2-7	NA	TRBV29-1	CSVETQDYEQYF	TGCAGCGTTGAGACTCAGGACTACGAGCAGTACTTC
NA	TRBJ1-4	NA	TRBV28	CASKGSLEKLFF	TGTGCCAGCAAGGGCAGCCTCGAAAAACTGTTTTTT
NA	TRBJ1-3	NA	TRBV19	CATGGRLTSGNTIYF	TGTGCCACTGGGGGTCGCCTCACCTCTGGAAACACCATATATTTT
NA	TRBJ1-1	NA	TRBV11-1	CASSLARIGNTEAFF	TGTGCCAGCAGCTTAGCTCGAATCGGGAACACTGAAGCTTTCTTT
NA	TRBJ1-1	NA	TRBV11-1	CASRPEEVKRAEAFF	TGTGCCAGCAGACCGGAGGAGGTGAAGAGGGCTGAAGCTTTCTTT
once	TRBJ1-1	TRBD1	TRBV6-5	CATGDRGNTEAFF	TGTGCCACGGGAGACAGGGGGAACACTGAAGCTTTCTTT
NA	TRBJ1-5	NA	TRBV10-3	CAIRENGAFNQPQHF	TGTGCCATCCGAGAAAATGGGGCGTTCAATCAGCCCCAGCATTTT
few	TRBJ1-5	NA	TRBV28	CASSLRQDNQPQHF	TGTGCCAGCAGTCTCCGACAGGATAATCAGCCCCAGCATTTT
NA	TRBJ1-6	NA	TRBV28	CASSPVSGSNSPLHF	TGTGCCAGCAGTCCTGTGTCCGGGTCGAATTCACCCCTCCACTTT
once	TRBJ1-2	NA	TRBV5-1	CASSLEAGDYGYTF	TGCGCCAGCAGCTTGGAGGCAGGGGACTATGGCTACACCTTC
once	TRBJ1-2	NA	TRBV28	CASSAIGGYGYTF	TGTGCCAGCTCTGCAATAGGCGGCTATGGCTACACCTTC
NA	TRBJ2-3	NA	TRBV9	CASSLGGSGKITDTQYF	TGTGCCAGCAGCCTAGGGGGTAGCGGCAAAATCACAGATACGCAGTATTTT
NA	TRBJ1-4	NA	TRBV10-2	CASSELAQGGEKLFF	TGCGCCAGCAGTGAGCTGGCCCAAGGAGGGGAAAAACTGTTTTTT
NA	TRBJ2-7	NA	TRBV6-1	CASSSVLYEQYF	TGTGCCAGCAGTTCCGTGTTATACGAGCAGTACTTC
NA	TRBJ2-3	NA	TRBV15	CATSRRGRLDMDTQYF	TGTGCCACCAGCAGGAGGGGACGCCTGGATATGGATACGCAGTATTTT
NA	TRBJ2-7	NA	TRBV15	CATSRGRQGGSEQYF	TGTGCCACCAGCCGAGGAAGACAGGGAGGGAGCGAGCAGTACTTC
NA	TRBJ2-3	NA	TRBV5-1	CASSLAHAVDTQYF	TGCGCCAGCAGCTTGGCTCATGCAGTAGATACGCAGTATTTT
NA	TRBJ2-7	TRBD1	TRBV9	CASSVGQGKTYEQYF	TGTGCCAGCAGCGTAGGACAGGGTAAGACCTACGAGCAGTACTTC
NA	TRBJ2-3	NA	TRBV28	CASSQWWQGHDTQYF	TGTGCCAGCAGCCAGTGGTGGCAGGGGCACGATACGCAGTATTTT
NA	TRBJ2-3	TRBD1	TRBV7-2	CASSFRDRVADTQYF	TGTGCCAGCAGCTTTAGGGACAGGGTAGCAGATACGCAGTATTTT
NA	TRBJ2-1	NA	TRBV10-3	CAISEGGGYNEQFF	TGTGCCATCAGTGAGGGGGGAGGCTACAATGAGCAGTTCTTC
NA	TRBJ2-2	NA	TRBV11-3	CASSSRGFTNTGELFF	TGTGCCAGCAGCTCACGGGGATTTACGAACACCGGGGAGCTGTTTTTT
once	TRBJ2-5	NA	TRBV18	CASSPSETQYF	TGTGCCAGCTCACCCTCAGAGACCCAGTACTTC
NA	TRBJ2-3	TRBD1	TRBV19	CASSEQGRSGDTQYF	TGTGCCAGTAGTGAACAGGGGCGCTCGGGAGATACGCAGTATTTT